This is a list of T cell receptor beta chains from one sample in a study of blood T cell repertoires in COVID-19. Method: immunoSEQ multiplex PCR; TCRdb's copy keeps in-frame clones and lacks some. The profile shows roughly 74,000 clones, 84% of them singletons. The sample was peripheral blood. The source of these receptors is a man between 65 and 85 years old with acute or convalescent COVID-19. The CDR3 runs from the conserved cysteine through the conserved F or W. The D gene is left open where the match is weak. Clone size appears in some rows only: once, few, many, or a class for an expanded clone.

j_gene	len	d_gene	abundance	v_gene	CDR3nt	CDR3aa
TRBJ1-1	12	-	-	TRBV11-1	TGTGCCAGCTCTGTTGGTGCGACTGAAGCTTTCTTT	CASSVGATEAFF
TRBJ1-6	13	TRBD1	-	TRBV2	TGTGCCAGCAGGGACAGGGGGCCTTCACCCCTCCACTTT	CASRDRGPSPLHF
TRBJ1-1	15	-	once	TRBV14	TGTGCCAGCAGCCATCAATATCCAGGAGGGACTGAAGCTTTCTTT	CASSHQYPGGTEAFF
TRBJ1-1	16	TRBD1	-	TRBV11-2	TGTGCCAGCAGCTTCCATCTGGGACAGGGTAACACTGAAGCTTTCTTT	CASSFHLGQGNTEAFF
TRBJ2-7	14	TRBD1	once	TRBV7-2	TGTGCCAGCAGGCAAACAGGGGGCGATCCCGAGCAGTACTTC	CASRQTGGDPEQYF
TRBJ1-5	14	-	-	TRBV6-6	TGTGCCAGCAGTTACACAGGGTCAGGGCAGCCCCAGCATTTT	CASSYTGSGQPQHF
TRBJ2-3	12	-	-	TRBV29-1	TGCAGCGTCTTACTAGCTTCAGATACGCAGTATTTT	CSVLLASDTQYF
TRBJ2-6	14	-	-	TRBV5-1	TGCGCCAGCAGCTTTGGTAGTGGGGCCAACGTCCTGACTTTC	CASSFGSGANVLTF
TRBJ2-1	17	TRBD1	-	TRBV9	TGTGCCAGCAGCTCCGGGACAGGGTCCCTCTCCTACAATGAGCAGTTCTTC	CASSSGTGSLSYNEQFF
TRBJ2-1	16	TRBD2	-	TRBV24-1	TGTGCCACCAGTGACCGACTAGCGGGACCCTACAATGAGCAGTTCTTC	CATSDRLAGPYNEQFF
TRBJ2-1	15	TRBD2	-	TRBV2	TGTGCCAGCAGCGGAGCGGGAGGGCCTGTTATTGAGCAGTTCTTC	CASSGAGGPVIEQFF
TRBJ2-1	16	TRBD2	-	TRBV28	TGTGCCAGCCCTCCGGCTAGCGGGAGTTCCTACAATGAGCAGTTCTTC	CASPPASGSSYNEQFF
TRBJ1-2	19	-	once	TRBV11-2	TGTGCCAGCAGCCCTTACCCCCGGGACCCAGGGGTACGAGAGGATGGCTACACCTTC	CASSPYPRDPGVREDGYTF
TRBJ1-2	13	-	-	TRBV19	TGTGCCAGTAGGCCGGGAGGGAACTATGGCTACACCTTC	CASRPGGNYGYTF
TRBJ2-3	15	-	-	TRBV27	TGTGCCAGCAGTTGGCGACAGGACCGCACAGATACGCAGTATTTT	CASSWRQDRTDTQYF
TRBJ2-6	17	TRBD1	-	TRBV5-1	TGCGCCAGCAGCCGGGACAGTACATTCTCTGGGGCCAACGTCCTGACTTTC	CASSRDSTFSGANVLTF
TRBJ1-5	13	-	-	TRBV7-8	TGTGCCAGCAGCCCAGCCGACGGGCAGCCCCAGCATTTT	CASSPADGQPQHF
TRBJ1-4	14	-	-	TRBV3-1/TRBV3-2	TGTGCCAGCAGCCAAGCAGGACTTGGGGAAAAACTGTTTTTT	CASSQAGLGEKLFF
TRBJ2-5	13	-	once	TRBV29-1	TGCAGCGCACGGGACTCTGGTGAAGAGACCCAGTACTTC	CSARDSGEETQYF
TRBJ1-3	14	TRBD1	-	TRBV6-6	TGTGCCAGCAGTTCAAGGCAGGGGGGTTACACCATATATTTT	CASSSRQGGYTIYF
TRBJ1-6	15	TRBD1	-	TRBV14	TGTGCCAGCAGCCAGTTGGACAGGGCCAACTCGAGACTCCACTTT	CASSQLDRANSRLHF
TRBJ2-5	16	TRBD2	-	TRBV5-4	TGTGCCAGCAGCCCCCGTGGTAGCGGGGGTCAAGAGACCCAGTACTTC	CASSPRGSGGQETQYF
TRBJ2-1	18	-	-	TRBV4-3	TGCGCCAGCAGCCAAGCTTTCGCGGCGGGGCCTTGGATGAATGAGCAGTTCTTC	CASSQAFAAGPWMNEQFF
TRBJ2-3	13	-	-	TRBV29-1	TGCAGCGTTGCGGCGGGGAGCACAGATACGCAGTATTTT	CSVAAGSTDTQYF
TRBJ1-1	15	-	-	TRBV25-1	TGTGCCAGCAGTGAATCTCGCGGTCGTTGGACTGAAGCTTTCTTT	CASSESRGRWTEAFF
TRBJ1-1	14	-	-	TRBV28	TGTGCCAGCAGGCTCGCGGGGAGGAACACTGAAGCTTTCTTT	CASRLAGRNTEAFF
TRBJ2-3	16	TRBD2	once	TRBV19	TGTGCCAGTAGTACGGGACTAGCGGGAGGGATCGATACGCAGTATTTT	CASSTGLAGGIDTQYF
TRBJ1-1	13	-	-	TRBV6-1	TGTGCCAGCAGGACTCCGGAGAACACTGAAGCTTTCTTT	CASRTPENTEAFF
TRBJ2-3	17	TRBD1	-	TRBV19	TGTGCCAGTAGTACAAGTCCCCCGGGACAGCGCACAGATACGCAGTATTTT	CASSTSPPGQRTDTQYF
TRBJ2-2	15	-	-	TRBV5-1	TGCGCCAGCAGCAAAAAGACGGGGACTGGCGGGGAGCTGTTTTTT	CASSKKTGTGGELFF
TRBJ1-2	14	-	-	TRBV5-6	TGTGCCAGCAGCGTTGCGGCTCCAAGGAATGGCTACACCTTC	CASSVAAPRNGYTF
TRBJ2-2	15	TRBD2	-	TRBV11-2	TGTGCCAGCAGCCTCGGGGGGAGGGACACCGGGGAGCTGTTTTTT	CASSLGGRDTGELFF
TRBJ2-3	16	TRBD2	-	TRBV6-6	TGTGCCAGCACCGAGAGGAGCGGGGGGGGAGGAGATACGCAGTATTTT	CASTERSGGGGDTQYF
TRBJ2-5	14	-	once	TRBV7-7	TGTGCTAGCAGCTCGACTGGAACGGCGAAGGCCCAGTACTTC	CASSSTGTAKAQYF
TRBJ2-5	13	TRBD1	-	TRBV18	TGTGCCTCGTTGGACAGGGCGGGAGAGACCCAGTACTTC	CASLDRAGETQYF
TRBJ1-1	12	-	once	TRBV28	TGTGCCAGCAGTTTGGTGGCTCTTGCAGCTTTCTTT	CASSLVALAAFF